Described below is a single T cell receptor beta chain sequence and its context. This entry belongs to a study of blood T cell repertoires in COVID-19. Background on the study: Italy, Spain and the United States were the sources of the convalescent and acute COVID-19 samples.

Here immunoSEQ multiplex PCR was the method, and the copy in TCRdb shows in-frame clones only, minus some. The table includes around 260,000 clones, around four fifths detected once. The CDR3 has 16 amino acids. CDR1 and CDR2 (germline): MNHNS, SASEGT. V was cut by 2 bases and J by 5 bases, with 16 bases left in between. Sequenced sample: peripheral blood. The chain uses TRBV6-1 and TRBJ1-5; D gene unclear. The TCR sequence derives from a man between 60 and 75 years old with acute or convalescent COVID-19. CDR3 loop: CASSEFMGKSYQPQHF. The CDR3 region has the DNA TGTGCCAGCAGTGAATTTATGGGCAAGTCATATCAGCCCCAGCATTTT.